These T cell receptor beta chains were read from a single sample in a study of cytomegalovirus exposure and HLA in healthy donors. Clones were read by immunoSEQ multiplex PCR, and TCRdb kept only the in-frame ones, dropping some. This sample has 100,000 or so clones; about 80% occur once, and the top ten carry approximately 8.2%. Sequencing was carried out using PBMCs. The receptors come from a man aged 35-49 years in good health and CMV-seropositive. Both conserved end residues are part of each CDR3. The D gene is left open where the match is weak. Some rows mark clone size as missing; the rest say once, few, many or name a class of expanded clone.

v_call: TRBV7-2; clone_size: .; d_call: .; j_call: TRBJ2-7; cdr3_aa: CASSARVYYEQYF; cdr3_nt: TGTGCCAGCAGCGCCCGGGTCTACTACGAGCAGTACTTC
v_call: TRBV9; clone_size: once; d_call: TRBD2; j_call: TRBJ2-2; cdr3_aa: CASSVGGGGMTNTGELFF; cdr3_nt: TGTGCCAGCAGCGTAGGGGGCGGGGGGATGACGAACACCGGGGAGCTGTTTTTT
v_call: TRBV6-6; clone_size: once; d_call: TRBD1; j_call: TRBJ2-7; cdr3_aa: CASSLKPGQGAYEQYF; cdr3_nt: TGTGCCAGCAGTCTTAAACCGGGACAGGGGGCTTACGAGCAGTACTTC
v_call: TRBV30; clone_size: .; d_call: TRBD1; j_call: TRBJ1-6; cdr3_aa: CAGIRDRDSPLHF; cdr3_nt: TGTGCCGGCATCCGGGACAGGGATTCACCCCTCCACTTT
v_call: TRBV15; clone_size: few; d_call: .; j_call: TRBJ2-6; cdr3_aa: CATSRAGVHSGANGLTF; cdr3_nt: TGTGCCACCAGCAGAGCAGGGGTCCACTCTGGGGCCAACGGCCTGACTTTC
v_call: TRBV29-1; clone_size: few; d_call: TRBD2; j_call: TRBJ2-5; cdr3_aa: CSVEGLAGRVQETQYF; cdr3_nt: TGCAGCGTTGAAGGCCTAGCGGGGCGCGTTCAAGAGACCCAGTACTTC
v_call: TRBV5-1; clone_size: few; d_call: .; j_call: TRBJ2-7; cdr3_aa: CASSPTGDTYEQYF; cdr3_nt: TGCGCCAGCAGCCCGACAGGAGATACCTACGAGCAGTACTTC
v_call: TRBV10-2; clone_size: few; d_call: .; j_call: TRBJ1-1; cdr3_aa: CASTRTVNTEAFF; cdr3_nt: TGCGCCAGCACCAGGACAGTGAACACTGAAGCTTTCTTT
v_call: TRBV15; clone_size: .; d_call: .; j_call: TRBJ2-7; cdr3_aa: CATSRDIGLRRNYEQYF; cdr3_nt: TGTGCCACTAGCAGAGATATCGGACTACGACGTAACTACGAGCAGTACTTC
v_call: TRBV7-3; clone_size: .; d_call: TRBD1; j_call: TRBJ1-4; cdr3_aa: CASSLTGTGSLDEKLFF; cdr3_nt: TGTGCCAGCAGCTTGACCGGGACAGGGTCGTTGGATGAAAAACTGTTTTTT
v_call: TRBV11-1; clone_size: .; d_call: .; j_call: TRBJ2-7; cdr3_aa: CASSPLDSYEQYF; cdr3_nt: TGTGCCAGCAGCCCCCTGGACAGCTACGAGCAGTACTTC
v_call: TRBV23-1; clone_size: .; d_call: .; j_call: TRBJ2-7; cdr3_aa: CASSQSSSRGNILYEQYF; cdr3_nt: TGCGCCAGCAGTCAATCCTCTAGCCGCGGGAATATCCTATACGAGCAGTACTTC
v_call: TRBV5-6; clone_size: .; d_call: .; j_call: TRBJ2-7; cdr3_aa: CASSWSSYEQYF; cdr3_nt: TGTGCCAGCAGCTGGAGCTCCTACGAGCAGTACTTC
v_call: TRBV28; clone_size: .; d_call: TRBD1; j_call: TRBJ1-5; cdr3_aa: CASSSGTGGAGQPQHF; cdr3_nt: TGTGCCAGCAGTTCCGGGACAGGGGGCGCTGGGCAGCCCCAGCATTTT
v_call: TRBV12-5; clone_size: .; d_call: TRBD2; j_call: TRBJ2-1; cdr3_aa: CASGPRGGTPGLAGGPSSYNEQFF; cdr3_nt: TGTGCTAGTGGCCCCCGGGGTGGGACACCGGGACTAGCGGGAGGCCCTAGCTCCTACAATGAGCAGTTCTTC
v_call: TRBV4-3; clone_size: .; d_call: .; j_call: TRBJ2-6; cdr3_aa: CASSQESPSGANVLTF; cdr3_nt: TGCGCCAGCAGCCAAGAGTCTCCCTCTGGGGCCAACGTCCTGACTTTC
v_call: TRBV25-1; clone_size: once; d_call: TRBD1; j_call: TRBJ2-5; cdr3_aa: CASSEGDRLQETQYF; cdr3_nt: TGTGCCAGCAGTGAAGGGGACAGGCTCCAAGAGACCCAGTACTTC
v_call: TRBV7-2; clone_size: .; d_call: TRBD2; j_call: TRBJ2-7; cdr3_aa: CASSSTGTSGRAYEQYF; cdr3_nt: TGTGCCAGCAGCTCGACCGGGACTAGCGGGAGGGCTTACGAGCAGTACTTC
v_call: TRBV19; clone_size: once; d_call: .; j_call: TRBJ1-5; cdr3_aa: CASSYGGVYSNQPQHF; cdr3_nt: TGTGCCAGCTCATACGGGGGGGTCTATAGCAATCAGCCCCAGCATTTT
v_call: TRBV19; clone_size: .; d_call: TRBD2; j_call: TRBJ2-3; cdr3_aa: CASRASGGDTQYF; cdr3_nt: TGTGCCAGTAGGGCTAGCGGGGGGGATACGCAGTATTTT
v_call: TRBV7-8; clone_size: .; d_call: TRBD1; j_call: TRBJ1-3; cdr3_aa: CASSLTGGGATPSSGNTIYF; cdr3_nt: TGTGCCAGCAGCCTAACAGGGGGAGGTGCGACACCTAGCTCTGGAAACACCATATATTTT
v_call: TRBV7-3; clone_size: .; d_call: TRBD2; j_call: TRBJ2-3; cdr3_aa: CASSLNRGRNTDTQYF; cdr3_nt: TGTGCCAGCAGCTTAAATCGCGGGAGAAACACAGATACGCAGTATTTT
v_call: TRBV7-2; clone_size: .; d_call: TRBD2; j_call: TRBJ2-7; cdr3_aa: CASSLGGGTSAIYEQYF; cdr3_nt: TGTGCCAGCAGCTTAGGAGGCGGGACTAGCGCTATCTACGAGCAGTACTTC
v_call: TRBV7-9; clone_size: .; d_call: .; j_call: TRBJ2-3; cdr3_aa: CASSSDRGTDTQYF; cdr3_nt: TGTGCCAGCAGCTCGGACAGAGGCACAGATACGCAGTATTTT
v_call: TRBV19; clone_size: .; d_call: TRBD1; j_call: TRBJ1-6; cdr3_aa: CASSIVRAGQYNSPLHF; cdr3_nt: TGTGCCAGTAGTATCGTACGGGCGGGACAGTATAATTCACCCCTCCACTTT
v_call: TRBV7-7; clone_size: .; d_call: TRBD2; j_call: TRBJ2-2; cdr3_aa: CASSSTSGRDTGELFF; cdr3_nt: TGTGCTAGCAGCTCGACTAGCGGGAGGGACACCGGGGAGCTGTTTTTT
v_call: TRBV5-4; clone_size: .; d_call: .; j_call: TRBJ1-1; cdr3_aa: CASSLGGGVNTEAFF; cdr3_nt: TGTGCCAGCAGCTTAGGGGGAGGGGTGAACACTGAAGCTTTCTTT
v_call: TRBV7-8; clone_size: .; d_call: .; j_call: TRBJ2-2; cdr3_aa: CASSLVGGRVGELFF; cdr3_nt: TGTGCCAGCAGCTTAGTTGGAGGGCGGGTCGGGGAGCTGTTTTTT
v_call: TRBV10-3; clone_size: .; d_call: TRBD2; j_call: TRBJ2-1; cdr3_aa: CAISASSGDRYNEQFF; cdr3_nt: TGTGCCATCAGTGCGTCTAGCGGGGACCGCTACAATGAGCAGTTCTTC
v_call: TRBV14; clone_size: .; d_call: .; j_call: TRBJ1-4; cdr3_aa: CASSYEGVANEKLFF; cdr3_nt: TGTGCCAGCAGCTACGAGGGGGTGGCTAATGAAAAACTGTTTTTT
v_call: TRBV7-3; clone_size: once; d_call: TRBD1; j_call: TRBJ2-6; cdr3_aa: CASNKGGAGANVLTF; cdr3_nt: TGTGCCAGCAACAAAGGGGGCGCTGGGGCCAACGTCCTGACTTTC
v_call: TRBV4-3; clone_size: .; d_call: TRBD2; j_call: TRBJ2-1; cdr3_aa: CASSQDLSGLAENEQFF; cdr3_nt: TGCGCCAGCAGCCAAGATCTGTCGGGACTAGCGGAAAATGAGCAGTTCTTC
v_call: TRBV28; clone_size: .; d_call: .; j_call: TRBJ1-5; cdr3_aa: CASSLGYTRDNNQPQHF; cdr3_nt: TGTGCCAGCAGTTTAGGGTATACTCGGGACAACAATCAGCCCCAGCATTTT
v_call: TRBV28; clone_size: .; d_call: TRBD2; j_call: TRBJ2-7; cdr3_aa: CASSYVLTSGSKYEQYF; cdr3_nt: TGTGCCAGCAGTTATGTCCTAACTAGCGGGAGTAAGTACGAGCAGTACTTC
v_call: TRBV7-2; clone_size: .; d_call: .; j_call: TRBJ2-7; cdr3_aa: CASRLGLTSYEQYF; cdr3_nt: TGTGCCAGCAGGTTGGGACTGACATCCTACGAGCAGTACTTC
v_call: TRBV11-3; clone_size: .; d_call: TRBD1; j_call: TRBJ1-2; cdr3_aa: CASSLTGGYGYTF; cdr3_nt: TGTGCCAGCAGCCTTACAGGGGGCTATGGCTACACCTTC
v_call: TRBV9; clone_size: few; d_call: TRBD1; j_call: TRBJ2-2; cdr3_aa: CASSSTTGDTGELFF; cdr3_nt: TGTGCCAGCAGCTCGACGACAGGGGACACCGGGGAGCTGTTTTTT
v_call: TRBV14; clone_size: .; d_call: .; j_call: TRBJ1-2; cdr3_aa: CASSPYRLANYGYTF; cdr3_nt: TGTGCCAGCAGCCCGTACAGGTTAGCTAACTATGGCTACACCTTC
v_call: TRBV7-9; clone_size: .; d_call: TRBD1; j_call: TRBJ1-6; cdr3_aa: CASSSQTGGRSPLHF; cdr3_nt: TGTGCCAGCAGCTCTCAGACAGGGGGACGATCACCCCTCCACTTT
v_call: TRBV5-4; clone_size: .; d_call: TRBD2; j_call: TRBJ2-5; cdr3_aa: CASSLGLVGGGQETQYF; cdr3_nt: TGTGCCAGCAGCCTCGGACTAGTGGGTGGTGGCCAAGAGACCCAGTACTTC
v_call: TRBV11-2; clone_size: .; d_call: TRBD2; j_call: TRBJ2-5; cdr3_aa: CASSLGLAGGPGETQYF; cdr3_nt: TGTGCCAGCAGCTTAGGATTAGCGGGGGGGCCCGGAGAGACCCAGTACTTC
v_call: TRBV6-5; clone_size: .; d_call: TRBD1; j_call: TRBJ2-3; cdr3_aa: CASRRQGPTDTQYF; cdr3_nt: TGTGCCAGCAGACGACAGGGGCCCACAGATACGCAGTATTTT
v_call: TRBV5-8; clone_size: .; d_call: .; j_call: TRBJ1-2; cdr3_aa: CASSLGGTGLYGYTF; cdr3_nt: TGTGCCAGCAGCTTGGGCGGGACGGGCCTCTATGGCTACACCTTC
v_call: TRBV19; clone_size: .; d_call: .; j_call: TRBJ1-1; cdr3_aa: CASTGRDYTEAFF; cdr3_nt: TGTGCCAGTACAGGGAGGGATTACACTGAAGCTTTCTTT
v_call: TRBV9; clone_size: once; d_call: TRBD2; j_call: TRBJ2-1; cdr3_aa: CASSTTAGAYNEQFF; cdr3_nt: TGTGCCAGCAGCACTACAGCGGGAGCCTACAATGAGCAGTTCTTC
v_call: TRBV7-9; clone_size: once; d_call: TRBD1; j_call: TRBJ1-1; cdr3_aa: CASSPLAGGTEAFF; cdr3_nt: TGTGCCAGCAGCCCCCTAGCAGGGGGCACTGAAGCTTTCTTT
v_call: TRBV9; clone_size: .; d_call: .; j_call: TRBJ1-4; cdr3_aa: CASSPTETNEKLFF; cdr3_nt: TGTGCCAGCAGCCCAACAGAAACTAATGAAAAACTGTTTTTT
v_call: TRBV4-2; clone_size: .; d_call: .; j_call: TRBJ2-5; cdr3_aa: CASSQETTHF; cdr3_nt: TGTGCCAGCAGCCAAGAGACAACCCACTTC
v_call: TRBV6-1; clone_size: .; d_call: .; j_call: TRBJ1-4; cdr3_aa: CASTKSTGHNEKLFF; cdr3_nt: TGTGCCAGCACCAAAAGCACAGGCCATAATGAAAAACTGTTTTTT